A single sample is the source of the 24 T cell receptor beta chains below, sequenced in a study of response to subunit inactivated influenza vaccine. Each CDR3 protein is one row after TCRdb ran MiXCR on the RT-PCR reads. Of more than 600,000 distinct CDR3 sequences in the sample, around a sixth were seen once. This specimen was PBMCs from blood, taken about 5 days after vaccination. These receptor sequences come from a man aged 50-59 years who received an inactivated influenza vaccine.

The CDR3 here is CSARAGLFPYNEQFF. In DNA form, the CDR3 reads TGCAGTGCTAGAGCGGGCCTGTTTCCCTACAATGAGCAGTTCTTC. V gene TRBV20-1 combines with J gene TRBJ2-1, with D unresolved. Germline V lookup: CDR1 DFQATT, CDR2 SNEGSKA (reference sequence). The CDR3 contains 15 residues. Between the trimmed V and J ends, which lost 1 base and 2 bases, there was a span of 12 bases.

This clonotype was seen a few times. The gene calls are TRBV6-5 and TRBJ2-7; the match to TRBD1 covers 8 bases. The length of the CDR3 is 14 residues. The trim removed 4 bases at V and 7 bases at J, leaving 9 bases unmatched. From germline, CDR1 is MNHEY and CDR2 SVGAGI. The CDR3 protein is CASSSADRAWEQYF. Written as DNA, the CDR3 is TGTGCCAGCAGTTCAGCGGACAGGGCATGGGAGCAGTACTTC.

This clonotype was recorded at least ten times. CDR3: CASSIRDRVGNEQFF. The CDR3 region has the DNA TGTGCCAGTAGTATAAGGGACAGGGTAGGAAATGAGCAGTTCTTC. The chain combines TRBV19 with TRBJ2-1; 9 bases match TRBD1. The J segment lost 7 bases and the V segment lost 2 bases, leaving 6 bases of the junction unmatched. CDR3 length: 15 amino acids. Germline values: CDR1 LNHDA, CDR2 SQIVND (reference sequence).

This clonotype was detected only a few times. CDR3 sequence reads: CASGQVWSARSVHYEQYF. In DNA form, the CDR3 reads TGTGCCAGCGGTCAAGTATGGAGCGCGCGGTCTGTACACTACGAGCAGTACTTC. The genes are TRBV28 and TRBJ2-7, with D unclear. The germline V gene has CDR1 MDHEN and CDR2 SYDVKM. The CDR3 has 18 amino acids. V was pared by 8 bases and J by 3 bases, with 29 bases between.

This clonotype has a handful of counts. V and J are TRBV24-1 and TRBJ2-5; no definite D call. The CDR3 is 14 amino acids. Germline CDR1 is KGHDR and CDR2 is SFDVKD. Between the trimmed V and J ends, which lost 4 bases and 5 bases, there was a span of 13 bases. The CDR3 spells CATSDRLTGETQYF. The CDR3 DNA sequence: TGTGCCACCAGTGACCGCCTCACCGGGGAGACCCAGTACTTC.

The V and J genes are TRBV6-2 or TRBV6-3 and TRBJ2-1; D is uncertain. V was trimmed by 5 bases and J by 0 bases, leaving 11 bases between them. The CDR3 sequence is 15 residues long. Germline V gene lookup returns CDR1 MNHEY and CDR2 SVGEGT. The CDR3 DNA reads TGTGCCAGCAGTCCAGACTTAAGCTCCTACAATGAGCAGTTCTTC. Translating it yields CASSPDLSSYNEQFF.

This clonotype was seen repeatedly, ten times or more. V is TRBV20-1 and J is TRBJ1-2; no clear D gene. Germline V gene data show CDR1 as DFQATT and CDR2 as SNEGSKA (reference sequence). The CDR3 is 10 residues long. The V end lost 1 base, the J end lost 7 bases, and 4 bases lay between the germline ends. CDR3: CSARGGGYTF. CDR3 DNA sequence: TGCAGTGCTAGAGGAGGTGGCTACACCTTC.

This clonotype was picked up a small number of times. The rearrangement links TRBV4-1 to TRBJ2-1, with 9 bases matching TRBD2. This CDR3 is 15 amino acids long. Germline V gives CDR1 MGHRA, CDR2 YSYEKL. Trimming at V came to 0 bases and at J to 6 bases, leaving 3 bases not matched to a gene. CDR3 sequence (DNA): TGCGCCAGCAGCCAAGAACCTAGCGGGATCAATGAGCAGTTCTTC. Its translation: CASSQEPSGINEQFF.

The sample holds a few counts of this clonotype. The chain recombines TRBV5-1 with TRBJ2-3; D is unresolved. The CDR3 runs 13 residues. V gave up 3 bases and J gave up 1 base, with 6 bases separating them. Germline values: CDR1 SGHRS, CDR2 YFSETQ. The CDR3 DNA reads TGCGCCAGCAGCTCAATGGGCACAGATACGCAGTATTTT. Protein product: CASSSMGTDTQYF.

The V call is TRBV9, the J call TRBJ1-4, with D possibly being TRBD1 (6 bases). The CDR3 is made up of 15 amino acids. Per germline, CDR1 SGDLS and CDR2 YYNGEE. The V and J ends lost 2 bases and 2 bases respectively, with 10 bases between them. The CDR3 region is CASSVSGATNEKLFF. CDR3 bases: TGTGCCAGCAGCGTTTCAGGGGCTACTAATGAAAAACTGTTTTTT.

CDR3: CSAGGRTYEQYF. The CDR3 DNA reads as TGCAGTGCCGGCGGGCGGACCTACGAGCAGTACTTC. The rearrangement uses TRBV20-1 and TRBJ2-7, with D perhaps matching TRBD2 (5 bases). This CDR3 region has 12 residues. Germline assignment: CDR1 DFQATT and CDR2 SNEGSKA (reference sequence). Between the trimmed V and J ends, which lost 6 bases and 2 bases, there was a span of 11 bases.

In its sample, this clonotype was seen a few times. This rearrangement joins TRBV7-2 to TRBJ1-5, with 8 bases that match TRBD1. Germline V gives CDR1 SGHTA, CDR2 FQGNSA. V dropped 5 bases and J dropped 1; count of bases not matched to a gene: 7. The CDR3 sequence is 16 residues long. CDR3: CASSMTGAGSNQPQHF. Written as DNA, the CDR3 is TGTGCCAGCAGCATGACAGGGGCGGGCAGCAATCAGCCCCAGCATTTT.

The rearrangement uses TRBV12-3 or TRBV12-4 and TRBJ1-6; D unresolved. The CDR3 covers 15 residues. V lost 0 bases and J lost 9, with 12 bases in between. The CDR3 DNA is TGTGCCAGCAGTTTAGCGCTCGGTGGCTCTTCACCCCTCCACTTT. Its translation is CASSLALGGSSPLHF.

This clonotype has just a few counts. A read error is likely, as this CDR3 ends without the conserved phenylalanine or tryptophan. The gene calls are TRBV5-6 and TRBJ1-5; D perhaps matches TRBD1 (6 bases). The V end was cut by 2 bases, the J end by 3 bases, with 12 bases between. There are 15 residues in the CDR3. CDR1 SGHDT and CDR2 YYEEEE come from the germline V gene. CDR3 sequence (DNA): TGTGCCAGCAGCTTACGGACAGCATACAATCAGCCCCAGCATTCT. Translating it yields CASSLRTAYNQPQHS.

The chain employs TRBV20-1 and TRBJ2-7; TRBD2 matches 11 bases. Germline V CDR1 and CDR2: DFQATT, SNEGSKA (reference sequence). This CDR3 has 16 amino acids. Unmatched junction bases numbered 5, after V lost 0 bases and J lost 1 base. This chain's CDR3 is CSAREYASGRSYEQYF. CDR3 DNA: TGCAGTGCTAGAGAGTACGCTAGCGGGAGGTCCTACGAGCAGTACTTC.

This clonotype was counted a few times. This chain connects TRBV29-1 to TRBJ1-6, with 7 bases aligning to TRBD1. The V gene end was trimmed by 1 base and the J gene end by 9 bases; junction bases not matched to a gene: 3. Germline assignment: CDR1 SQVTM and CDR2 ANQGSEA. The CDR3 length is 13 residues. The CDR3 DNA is TGCAGCGTTGAAGTGGACAGGTTTTCACCCCTCCACTTT. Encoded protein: CSVEVDRFSPLHF.

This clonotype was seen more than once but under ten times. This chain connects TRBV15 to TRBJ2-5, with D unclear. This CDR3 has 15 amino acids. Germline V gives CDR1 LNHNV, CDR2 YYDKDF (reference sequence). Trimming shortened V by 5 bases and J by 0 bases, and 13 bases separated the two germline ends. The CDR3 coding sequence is TGTGCCACCAGCCCAGGCGCAGGCTACCAAGAGACCCAGTACTTC. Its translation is CATSPGAGYQETQYF.

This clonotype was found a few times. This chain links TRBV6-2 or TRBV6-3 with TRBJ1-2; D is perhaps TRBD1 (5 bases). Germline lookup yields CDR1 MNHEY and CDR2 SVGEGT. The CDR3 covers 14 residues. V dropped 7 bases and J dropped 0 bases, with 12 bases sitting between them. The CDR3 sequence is CASKPGQANYGYTF. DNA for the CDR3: TGTGCCAGCAAACCAGGGCAGGCTAACTATGGCTACACCTTC.

CDR3 amino acids: CASSPPGQGFEQYF. The CDR3 DNA reads as TGTGCCAGCTCACCACCGGGGCAGGGTTTCGAGCAGTACTTC. The chain is built from TRBV18 and TRBJ2-7; D is perhaps TRBD1 (5 bases). V was pared by 0 bases and J by 6 bases, with 12 bases between. The CDR3 covers 14 residues. Germline V gives CDR1 KGHSH, CDR2 LQKENI.

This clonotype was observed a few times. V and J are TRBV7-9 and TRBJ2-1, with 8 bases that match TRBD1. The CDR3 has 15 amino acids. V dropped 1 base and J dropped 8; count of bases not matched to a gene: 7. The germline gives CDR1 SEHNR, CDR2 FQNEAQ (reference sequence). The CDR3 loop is CASSLDGRGRDEQFF. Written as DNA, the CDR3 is TGTGCCAGCAGCTTAGATGGCAGGGGGCGGGATGAGCAGTTCTTC.

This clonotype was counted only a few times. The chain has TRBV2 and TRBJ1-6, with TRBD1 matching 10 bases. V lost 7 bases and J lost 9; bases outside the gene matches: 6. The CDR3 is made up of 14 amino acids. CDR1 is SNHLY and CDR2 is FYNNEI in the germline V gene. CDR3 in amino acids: CASKKDRGTSPLHF. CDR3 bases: TGTGCCAGCAAGAAGGACAGGGGGACTTCACCCCTCCACTTT.

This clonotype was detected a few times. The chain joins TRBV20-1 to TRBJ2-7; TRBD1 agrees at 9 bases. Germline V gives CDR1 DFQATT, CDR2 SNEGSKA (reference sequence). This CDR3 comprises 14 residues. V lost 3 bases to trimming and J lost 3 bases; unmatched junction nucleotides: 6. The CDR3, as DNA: TGCAGTGCTAGGAGGGGACAGGGAGGCTACGAGCAGTACTTC. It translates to CSARRGQGGYEQYF.

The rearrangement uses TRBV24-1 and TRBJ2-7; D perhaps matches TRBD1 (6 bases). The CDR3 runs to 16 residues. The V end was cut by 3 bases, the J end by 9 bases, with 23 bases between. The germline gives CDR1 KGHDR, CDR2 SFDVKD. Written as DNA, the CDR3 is TGTGCCACCAGTGATCCCTCTCCAGGGGACCCTGGGCGGCAGTACTTC. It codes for CATSDPSPGDPGRQYF.

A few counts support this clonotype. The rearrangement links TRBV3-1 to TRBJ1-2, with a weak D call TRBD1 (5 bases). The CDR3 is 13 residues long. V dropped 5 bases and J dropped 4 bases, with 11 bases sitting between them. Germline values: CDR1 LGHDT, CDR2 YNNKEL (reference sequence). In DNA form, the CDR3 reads TGTGCCAGCAGCGAGGGACGGGCCTATGGCTACACCTTC. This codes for CASSEGRAYGYTF.